This record concerns one TCR beta chain sequence. Its antigen is still unknown. The data are from a study of beta chain features in type 1 diabetes. Study context: When patients were set against healthy donors, age, gender and cell yields were similar.

Points from the study as a whole: Comparison showed that naive, central memory and Treg TCRB repertoires appeared more similar among patients than among healthy donors. More deletions and fewer insertions at VDJ junctions were seen in type 1 diabetes patients. A moderate, significant TCRB CDR3 shortening appeared in type 1 diabetes across four CD4+ subsets. These data did not resolve whether HLA type affects TCRB rearrangement.

Germline V CDR1 and CDR2: LGHNA, YSLEER. V was cut by 3 bases and J by 8 bases, with 20 bases left in between. This CDR3 region has 16 residues. TCRB transcripts that were expressed got sequenced, as all of the isolated RNA had been reverse transcribed. Sequencing was performed with immunoSEQ multiplex PCR; in TCRdb, only in-frame clones are kept and a portion is missing. The profile shows about 30,000 clones, 56% of them singletons. This clonotype originated in a woman aged 18-35 years with type 1 diabetes. What was sequenced was Tregs from blood. The chain uses TRBV4-3 and TRBJ2-1; possibly TRBD2 for D (5 bases). Here the CDR3 DNA reads TGCGCCAGCAGCCACCAACTAGGGCGGGTACATGATGAGCAGTTCTTC. Amino acid sequence: CASSHQLGRVHDEQFF.